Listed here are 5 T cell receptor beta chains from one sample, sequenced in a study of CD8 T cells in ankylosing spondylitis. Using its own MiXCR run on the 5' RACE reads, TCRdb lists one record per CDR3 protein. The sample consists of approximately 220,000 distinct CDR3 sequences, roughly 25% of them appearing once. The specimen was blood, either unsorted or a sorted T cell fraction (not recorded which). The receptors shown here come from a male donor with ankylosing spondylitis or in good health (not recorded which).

CDR3 nucleotide sequence: TGTGCCAGCAGTGTGGGAAGCGGGAGAGGTGCCGGGGAGCTGTTTTTT. Protein sequence: CASSVGSGRGAGELFF. V gene TRBV6-1 combines with J gene TRBJ2-2, with 8 bases matching TRBD2. Germline CDR1 and CDR2: MNHNS and SASEGT. J lost 6 bases, V lost 4 bases, and 10 bases had no gene match. This CDR3 has 16 residues.

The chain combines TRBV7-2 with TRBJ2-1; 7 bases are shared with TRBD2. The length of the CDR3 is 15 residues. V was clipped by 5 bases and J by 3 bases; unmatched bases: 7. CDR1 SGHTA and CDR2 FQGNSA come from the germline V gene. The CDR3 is CASSPWTSSYNEQFF. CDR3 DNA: TGTGCCAGCAGCCCGTGGACTAGTAGCTACAATGAGCAGTTCTTC.

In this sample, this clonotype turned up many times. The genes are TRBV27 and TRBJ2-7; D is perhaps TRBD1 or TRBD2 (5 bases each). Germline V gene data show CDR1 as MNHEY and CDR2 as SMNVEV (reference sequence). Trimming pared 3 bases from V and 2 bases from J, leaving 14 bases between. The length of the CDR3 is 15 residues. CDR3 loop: CASSFLGVTTYEQYF. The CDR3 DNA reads TGTGCCAGCAGTTTTCTGGGGGTCACCACCTACGAGCAGTACTTC.

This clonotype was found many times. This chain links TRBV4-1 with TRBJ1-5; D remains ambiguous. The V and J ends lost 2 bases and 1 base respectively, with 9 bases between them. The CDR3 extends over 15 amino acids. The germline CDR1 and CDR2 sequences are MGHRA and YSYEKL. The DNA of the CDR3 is TGCGCCAGCAGCCAATTGTGGATCAGCAATCAGCCCCAGCATTTT. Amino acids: CASSQLWISNQPQHF.

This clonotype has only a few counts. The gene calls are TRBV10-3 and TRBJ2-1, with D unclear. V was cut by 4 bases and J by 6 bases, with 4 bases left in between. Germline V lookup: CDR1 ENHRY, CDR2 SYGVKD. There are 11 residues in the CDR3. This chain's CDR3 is CAISGVNEQFF. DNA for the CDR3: TGTGCCATCAGTGGGGTCAATGAGCAGTTCTTC.